Listed here are 14 T cell receptor beta chains from one sample, sequenced in a study of cytomegalovirus exposure and HLA in healthy donors. PCR employed 60 Vbeta and 13 Jbeta primers. Assay used: immunoSEQ multiplex PCR; TCRdb lists only in-frame clones, some missing. The table shows 120,000 or so clones, with more than 9% occurring only once. Sequenced sample: PBMCs. The receptor source for this set is a woman between 18 and 30 years old in good health and CMV-seropositive.

This clone has more than one count but fewer than ten. This rearrangement joins TRBV9 to TRBJ1-5; D not certain. V gave up 0 bases and J gave up 6 bases, with 7 bases separating them. The CDR3 has 13 residues. The germline V gene encodes CDR1 SGDLS and CDR2 YYNGEE. DNA of the CDR3: TGTGCCAGCAGCGTAGGTTCGGGTCAGCCCCAGCATTTT. It is translated as CASSVGSGQPQHF.

This clone appeared a few times. This chain uses TRBV5-1 with TRBJ2-2; TRBD1 matches 9 bases. CDR3 size: 17 residues. J lost 4 bases, V lost 0 bases, and 7 bases had no gene match. Germline V gives CDR1 SGHRS, CDR2 YFSETQ. CDR3 sequence reads: CASSLEGQGKPTGELFF. The CDR3 bases are TGCGCCAGCAGCTTGGAAGGACAGGGGAAACCCACCGGGGAGCTGTTTTTT.

J is TRBJ2-1 and V is TRBV2, with D unresolved. Deletions cut 7 bases from V and 1 base from J, with 5 bases between. This CDR3 contains 12 residues. CDR1 and CDR2 from the germline V gene are SNHLY and FYNNEI. This CDR3 is CASTRSYNEQFF. As DNA, the CDR3 is TGTGCCAGCACTCGGTCCTACAATGAGCAGTTCTTC.

The chain carries TRBV19 and TRBJ1-2, with TRBD1 as a possible D gene (6 bases). This CDR3 region has 14 residues. Germline V lookup: CDR1 LNHDA, CDR2 SQIVND (reference sequence). V dropped 7 bases and J dropped 4 bases, with 16 bases sitting between them. CDR3 protein: CASTPRRGGYGYTF. The DNA for the CDR3 is TGTGCCAGTACCCCCCGGAGAGGGGGCTATGGCTACACCTTC.

This clone was detected only a few times. In DNA, the CDR3 is TGTGCCAGCAGTGACGGGTCAGGGAGCACAGATACGCAGTATTTT. It translates to CASSDGSGSTDTQYF. The gene calls are TRBV6-4 and TRBJ2-3; a weak D match, TRBD1 (5 bases). Germline CDR1 is MRHNA and CDR2 is SNTAGT. The CDR3 totals 15 residues. Trimming took off 2 bases at V and 0 bases at J, with 9 bases between the two ends.

V gene TRBV28 combines with J gene TRBJ2-7, with 8 bases lining up with TRBD2. Germline V gives CDR1 MDHEN, CDR2 SYDVKM. This CDR3 is built from 13 residues. With 2 bases clipped from V and 6 bases from J, the junction kept 3 bases outside the gene matches. The CDR3 is CASSLSTSGEQYF. CDR3 nucleotide sequence: TGTGCCAGCAGTTTAAGCACTAGCGGCGAGCAGTACTTC.

This CDR3 is CASSLMGLNTEAFF. The CDR3 nucleotides read TGTGCCAGCAGTTTAATGGGCTTGAACACTGAAGCTTTCTTT. The J gene is TRBJ1-1, the V gene TRBV27; no firm D call. Trimming removed 2 bases at V and 0 bases at J, with 7 bases between. The CDR3 extends over 14 amino acids. The V gene's germline CDR1 is MNHEY and CDR2 SMNVEV (reference sequence).

V and J are TRBV7-2 and TRBJ1-5; D gene uncertain. CDR1 and CDR2 (germline): SGHTA, FQGNSA. This CDR3 comprises 15 residues. The V end was cut by 3 bases, the J end by 4 bases, with 13 bases between. CDR3 in DNA: TGTGCCAGCAGCTTGTTTTTGAGCGGGAATCAGCCCCAGCATTTT. Amino acids: CASSLFLSGNQPQHF.

The V call is TRBV7-2, the J call TRBJ1-5, with D hard to call. V was cut by 1 base and J by 7 bases, with 14 bases left in between. Germline CDR1 SGHTA, CDR2 FQGNSA. CDR3 length: 15 amino acids. CDR3 bases: TGTGCCAGCAGCTTAGTAAAGGGTCCGGGGCAGCCCCAGCATTTT. Its protein is CASSLVKGPGQPQHF.

The chain uses TRBV6-1 and TRBJ1-1; TRBD1 might be the D (5 bases). Germline values: CDR1 MNHNS, CDR2 SASEGT. Trimming left V 11 bases short and J 6 bases short, with 19 bases between. The CDR3 has 13 amino acids. The CDR3 sequence is CASHPTGAAEAFF. The CDR3 nucleotides are TGTGCCTCACATCCAACAGGAGCTGCTGAAGCTTTCTTT.

V gene TRBV27 combines with J gene TRBJ2-1; a possible D gene is TRBD2 (5 bases). The CDR3 consists of 11 residues. Germline CDR1 is MNHEY and CDR2 is SMNVEV (reference sequence). V lost 3 bases and J 10 bases, leaving 7 bases between the germline ends. The CDR3 DNA reads TGTGCCAGCAGTTTTAGCGACGAGCAGTTCTTC. This codes for CASSFSDEQFF.

This clone was seen a handful of times. The chain joins TRBV19 to TRBJ2-1; 11 bases map to TRBD2. V lost 2 bases, J lost 3 bases, and 3 bases stayed unmatched. Germline CDR1 LNHDA, CDR2 SQIVND (reference sequence). There are 16 residues in the CDR3. The CDR3 sequence is CASSITSGSIYNEQFF. The CDR3 DNA reads TGTGCCAGTAGTATAACTAGCGGGAGTATCTACAATGAGCAGTTCTTC. The full variable domain, completed using reference TRBV19 and TRBJ2-1, is DGGITQSPKYLFRKEGQNVTLSCEQNLNHDAMYWYRQDPGQGLRLIYYSQIVNDFQKGDIAEGYSVSREKKESFPLTVTSAQKNPTAFYLCASSITSGSIYNEQFFGPGTRLTVL.

This clone occurred a few times. V and J are TRBV2 and TRBJ1-4; D ambiguous. The CDR3 runs 12 residues. Germline lookup yields CDR1 SNHLY and CDR2 FYNNEI. The V and J ends lost 7 bases and 5 bases respectively, with 8 bases between them. CDR3 bases: TGTGCCAGCAAGTATACAAATGAAAAACTGTTTTTT. Protein: CASKYTNEKLFF. The full variable domain, rest sourced from reference TRBV2 and TRBJ1-4, is EPEVTQTPSHQVTQMGQEVILRCVPISNHLYFYWYRQILGQKVEFLVSFYNNEISEKSEIFDDQFSVERPDGSNFTLKIRSTKLEDSAMYFCASKYTNEKLFFGSGTQLSVL.

This clone was picked up a small number of times. This chain uses TRBV28 with TRBJ1-5; D call uncertain. CDR1 and CDR2 from the germline V gene are MDHEN and SYDVKM. CDR3 length equals 15 residues. V lost 2 bases, J lost 5 bases, and 13 bases lay in between. The DNA of the CDR3 is TGTGCCAGCAGTTTAAGCGTAAGAGGGCATCAGCCCCAGCATTTT. As protein: CASSLSVRGHQPQHF.